Listed below are T cell receptor beta chains from one sample, sequenced in a study of blood T cells in healthy people across ages. MiXCR, applied by TCRdb to the 5' RACE reads, yields one record per CDR3 protein. Of about 640,000 distinct CDR3 sequences listed, roughly 58% are singletons. The specimen sequenced was blood. The receptors come from a man between 60 and 75 years old in good health. Each CDR3 is given without its conserved first and last residue. Fields, in order: V gene, CDR3 protein.

TRBV13	ASSLVGRGYT
TRBV12-3/TRBV12-4	ASTLTGRADTQY
TRBV20-1	SAPDSKSSYEQY
TRBV4-1	ASSQEGDRGPLNYGYT
TRBV10-3	AARAGAYEQY
TRBV2	ASSDDRVGSDTQY
TRBV20-1	SAQSGGRMDEQF
TRBV20-1	SAHRPGQGGTDTQY
TRBV6-6	ASSYPEIETQY
TRBV7-9	ASSGTPGQGMNEQY
TRBV9	ASSSRLDAYNEQF
TRBV4-1	ASSPFQRESSEKLF
TRBV20-1	SASFPGGYT
TRBV6-2/TRBV6-3	ASSLPPKGAPQY
TRBV11-2	AGSFGTSGGSPYEQY
TRBV20-1	SARDPSGPDGYT
TRBV3-1	ASSQYGTGGYGYT
TRBV29-1	SVVDPETQY
TRBV28	ASTQRSASHYNEQF
TRBV4-1	ASSPTGTPGYGYT
TRBV20-1	GRLAGGTDTQY
TRBV20-1	SAWTGSGYSYT
TRBV6-2/TRBV6-3	ASTRDRFTGELF
TRBV11-2	ASSVDRGAYNEQF
TRBV12-3/TRBV12-4	ASSRGGEAGDDTQY
TRBV7-2	ASSNYPTDTQY
TRBV18	ASSRSGQGTDIQY